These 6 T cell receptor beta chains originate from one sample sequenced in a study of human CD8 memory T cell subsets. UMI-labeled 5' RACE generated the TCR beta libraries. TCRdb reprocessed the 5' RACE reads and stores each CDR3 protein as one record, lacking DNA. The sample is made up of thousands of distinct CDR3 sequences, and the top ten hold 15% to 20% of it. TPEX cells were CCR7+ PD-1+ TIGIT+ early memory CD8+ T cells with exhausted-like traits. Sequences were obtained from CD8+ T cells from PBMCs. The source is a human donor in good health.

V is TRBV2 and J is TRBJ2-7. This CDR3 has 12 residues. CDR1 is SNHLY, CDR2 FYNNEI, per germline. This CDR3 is CASERGPYEQYF.

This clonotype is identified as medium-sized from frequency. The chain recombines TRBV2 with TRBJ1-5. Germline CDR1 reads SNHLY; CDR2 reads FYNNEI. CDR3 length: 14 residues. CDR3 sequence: CASSGRDSNQPQHF.

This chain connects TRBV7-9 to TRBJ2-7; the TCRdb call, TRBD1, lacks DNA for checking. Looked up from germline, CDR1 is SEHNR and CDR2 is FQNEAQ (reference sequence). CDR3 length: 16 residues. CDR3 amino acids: CASSSTTGPLSYEQYF.

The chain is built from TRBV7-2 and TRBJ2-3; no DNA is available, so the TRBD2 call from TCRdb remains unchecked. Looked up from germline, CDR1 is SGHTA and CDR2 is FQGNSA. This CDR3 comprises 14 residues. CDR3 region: CASSFGLEGDTQYF.

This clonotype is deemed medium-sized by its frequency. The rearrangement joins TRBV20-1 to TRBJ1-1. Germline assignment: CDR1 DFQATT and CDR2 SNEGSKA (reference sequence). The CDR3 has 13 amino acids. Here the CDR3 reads CSARGQGTTEAFF.

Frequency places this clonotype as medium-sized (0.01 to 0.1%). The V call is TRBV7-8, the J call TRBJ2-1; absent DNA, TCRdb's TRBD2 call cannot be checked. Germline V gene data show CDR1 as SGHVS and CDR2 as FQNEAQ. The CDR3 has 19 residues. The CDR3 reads CASSLPRASGTRSYNEQFF.